These 9 T cell receptor beta chains share one sample of origin, sequenced in a study of patients and donors after allogeneic stem cell transplantation. In TCRdb, the RT-PCR reads were re-called with MiXCR into one record per CDR3 protein. The sample consists of 400,000 to 500,000 distinct CDR3 sequences, around 16% of them appearing once. What was sequenced was blood, either unsorted or a sorted T cell fraction (not recorded which). The source of these receptors is a human donor who was either an allogeneic HSCT recipient or a stem cell or donor lymphocyte infusion donor (not recorded which). It is not recorded whose cells these are; they may come from a transplant donor.

This chain connects TRBV12-3 or TRBV12-4 to TRBJ1-4; 9 bases are a match to TRBD1. The length of the CDR3 is 14 residues. The V segment lost 6 bases and the J segment 6 bases; nucleotides outside the gene matches: 5. The CDR3 loop reads CASSPDRGYEKLFF. The CDR3 region has the DNA TGTGCCAGCAGCCCGGACAGGGGATATGAAAAACTGTTTTTT.

This clonotype showed up just a few times. The chain couples TRBV5-1 to TRBJ2-3, with 16 bases aligning to TRBD2. The ends lost 3 bases at V and 4 bases at J; junction bases unmatched: 5. The CDR3 consists of 17 residues. CDR1 and CDR2 from the germline V gene are SGHRS and YFSETQ. The CDR3 sequence: CASSWGLAGGLADTQYF. Here the CDR3 DNA reads TGCGCCAGCAGCTGGGGACTAGCGGGGGGGCTCGCAGATACGCAGTATTTT.

This clonotype is a singleton in its sample. The rearrangement joins TRBV10-3 to TRBJ2-2, with D perhaps TRBD2 (5 bases). The CDR3 has 15 residues. V lost 5 bases and J lost 5, with 15 bases in between. Germline V gene lookup returns CDR1 ENHRY and CDR2 SYGVKD. The CDR3 here is CAISLVSGGTGELFF. The CDR3 bases are TGTGCCATCAGTCTTGTGTCTGGAGGAACCGGGGAGCTGTTTTTT.

This clonotype was counted a few times. V is TRBV20-1 and J is TRBJ1-1; perhaps TRBD1 as D (5 bases). V was shortened by 0 bases and J by 4 bases, with 18 bases between the two germline ends. Looked up from germline, CDR1 is DFQATT and CDR2 is SNEGSKA (reference sequence). The CDR3 is 16 amino acids. In DNA form, the CDR3 reads TGCAGTGCTAGAGATCCCCCCTTTGGGCAGGGCACTGAAGCTTTCTTT. Protein sequence: CSARDPPFGQGTEAFF.

This clonotype was observed a few times. The V and J genes are TRBV15 and TRBJ2-7, with D perhaps TRBD1 (6 bases). The V end lost 0 bases, the J end lost 3 bases, and 9 bases lay between the germline ends. Germline CDR1 is LNHNV and CDR2 is YYDKDF (reference sequence). The CDR3 totals 14 residues. CDR3 sequence reads: CATSRDNRVYEQYF. CDR3 DNA sequence: TGTGCCACCAGCAGAGATAACAGGGTCTACGAGCAGTACTTC.

This clonotype was recorded a few times. The rearrangement links TRBV29-1 to TRBJ2-3; D is undetermined. The CDR3 spans 17 residues. The V gene's germline CDR1 is SQVTM and CDR2 ANQGSEA. Trimming shortened V by 3 bases and J by 0 bases, and 19 bases separated the two germline ends. The CDR3, as DNA: TGCAGCGTTGACGGAGTAGCTCCCGAACCCAGCACAGATACGCAGTATTTT. This encodes CSVDGVAPEPSTDTQYF.

In its sample, this clonotype was seen a few times. The chain carries TRBV9 and TRBJ1-2, with D possibly TRBD1 on 6 matching bases. Per germline, CDR1 SGDLS and CDR2 YYNGEE. There are 13 residues in the CDR3. Trimming took 7 bases from V and 3 from J, leaving 13 bases between them. In DNA, the CDR3 is TGTGCCAGCGCTGGGGAGGGGGACTATGGCTACACCTTC. It codes for CASAGEGDYGYTF.

This clonotype was recorded many times. J is TRBJ1-2 and V is TRBV28, with a possible D match to TRBD1 (5 bases). Germline V CDR1 and CDR2: MDHEN, SYDVKM. The CDR3 sequence is 16 residues long. Trimming removed 5 bases from V and 4 bases from J, with 20 bases in between. The CDR3 sequence: CASSPGLRVLVYGYTF. The CDR3 DNA reads as TGTGCCAGCAGTCCGGGACTTCGTGTTTTGGTCTATGGCTACACCTTC.

V is TRBV6-5 and J is TRBJ2-3; possibly TRBD1 for D (6 bases). Trimming took off 3 bases at V and 0 bases at J, with 22 bases between the two ends. The CDR3 spans 19 residues. The germline V gene encodes CDR1 MNHEY and CDR2 SVGAGI. CDR3 DNA sequence: TGTGCCAGCAGTTATCTGGGCAGGGGCAATACTCCTAGCACAGATACGCAGTATTTT. This translates into CASSYLGRGNTPSTDTQYF.